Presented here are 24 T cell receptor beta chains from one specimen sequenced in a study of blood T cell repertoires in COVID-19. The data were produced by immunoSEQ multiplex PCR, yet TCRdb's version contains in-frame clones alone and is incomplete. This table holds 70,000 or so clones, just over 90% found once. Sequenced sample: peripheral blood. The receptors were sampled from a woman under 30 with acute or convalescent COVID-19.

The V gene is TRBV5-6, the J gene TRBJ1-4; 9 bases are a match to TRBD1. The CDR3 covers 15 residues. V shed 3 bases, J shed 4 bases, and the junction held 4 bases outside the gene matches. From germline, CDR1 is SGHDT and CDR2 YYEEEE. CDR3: CASSSGGQGNEKLFF. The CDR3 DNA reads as TGTGCCAGCAGCTCCGGGGGACAGGGTAATGAAAAACTGTTTTTT.

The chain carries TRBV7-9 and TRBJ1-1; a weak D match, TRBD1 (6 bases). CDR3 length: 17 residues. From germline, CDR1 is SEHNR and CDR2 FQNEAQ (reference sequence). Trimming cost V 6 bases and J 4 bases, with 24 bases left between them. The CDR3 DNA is TGTGCCAGCAGACCCGGGGCAGGGGTAAAGGTGGGCACTGAAGCTTTCTTT. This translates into CASRPGAGVKVGTEAFF.

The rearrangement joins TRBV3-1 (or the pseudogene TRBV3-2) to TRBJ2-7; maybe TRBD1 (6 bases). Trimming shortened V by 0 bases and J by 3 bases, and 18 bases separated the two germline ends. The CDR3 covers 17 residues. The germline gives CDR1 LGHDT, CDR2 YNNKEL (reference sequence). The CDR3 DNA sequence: TGTGCCAGCAGCCAAGATCAAGCGGCAGGGGAAGGCTACGAGCAGTACTTC. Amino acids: CASSQDQAAGEGYEQYF.

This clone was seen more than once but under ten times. CDR3 region: CASRSQGNFAEAFF. CDR3 DNA sequence: TGTGCCAGCAGAAGTCAGGGAAATTTCGCTGAAGCTTTCTTT. V usage is TRBV6-5 and J usage is TRBJ1-1, with D perhaps TRBD1 (5 bases). Germline CDR1 reads MNHEY; CDR2 reads SVGAGI. The CDR3 contains 14 residues. Deletions cut 6 bases from V and 6 bases from J, with 17 bases between.

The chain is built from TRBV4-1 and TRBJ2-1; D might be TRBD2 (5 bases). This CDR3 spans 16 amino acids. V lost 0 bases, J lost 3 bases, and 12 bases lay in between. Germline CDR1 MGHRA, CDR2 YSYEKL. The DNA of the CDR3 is TGCGCCAGCAGCCAAGACGGTGGGAGTCTCTACAATGAGCAGTTCTTC. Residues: CASSQDGGSLYNEQFF.

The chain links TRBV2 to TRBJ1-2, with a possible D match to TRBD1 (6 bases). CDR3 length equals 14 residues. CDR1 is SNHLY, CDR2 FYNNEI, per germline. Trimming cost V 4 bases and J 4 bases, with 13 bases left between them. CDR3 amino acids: CASSVQGSGYGYTF. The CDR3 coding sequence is TGTGCCAGCAGTGTTCAGGGGTCGGGCTATGGCTACACCTTC.

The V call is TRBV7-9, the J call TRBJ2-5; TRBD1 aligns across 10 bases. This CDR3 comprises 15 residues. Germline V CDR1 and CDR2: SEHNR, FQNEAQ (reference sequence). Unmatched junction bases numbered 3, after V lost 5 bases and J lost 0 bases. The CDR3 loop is CASSLTGGHQETQYF. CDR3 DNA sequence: TGTGCCAGCAGCCTGACAGGGGGCCACCAAGAGACCCAGTACTTC.

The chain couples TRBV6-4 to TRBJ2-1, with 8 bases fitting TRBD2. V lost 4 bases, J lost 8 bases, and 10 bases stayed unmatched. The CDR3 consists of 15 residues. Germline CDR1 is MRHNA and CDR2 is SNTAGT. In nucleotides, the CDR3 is TGTGCCAGCAGTGTTAGGCTAGCGGGTTTCGATGAGCAGTTCTTC. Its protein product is CASSVRLAGFDEQFF.

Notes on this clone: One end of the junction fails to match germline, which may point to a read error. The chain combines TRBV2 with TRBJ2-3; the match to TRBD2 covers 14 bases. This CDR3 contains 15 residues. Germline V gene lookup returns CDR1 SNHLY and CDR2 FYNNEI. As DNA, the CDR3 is TGTGTCAGCAGTCGACTAGCGGGAGGGGGAGATACGCAGTATTTT. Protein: CVSSRLAGGGDTQYF.

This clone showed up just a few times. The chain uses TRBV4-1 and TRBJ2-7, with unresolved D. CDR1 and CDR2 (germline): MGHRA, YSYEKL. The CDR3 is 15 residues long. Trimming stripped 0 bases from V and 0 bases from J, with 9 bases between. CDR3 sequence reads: CASSQDPYNSYEQYF. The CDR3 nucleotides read TGCGCCAGCAGCCAAGATCCCTATAACTCCTACGAGCAGTACTTC.

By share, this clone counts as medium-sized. The CDR3 region is CASSVVTGTGELFF. The CDR3 DNA is TGTGCCAGCAGCGTAGTTACGGGGACCGGGGAGCTGTTTTTT. J is TRBJ2-2 and V is TRBV9; possible D gene TRBD2, 5 bases. Germline assignment: CDR1 SGDLS and CDR2 YYNGEE. The CDR3 covers 14 residues. V was shortened by 0 bases and J by 5 bases, with 8 bases between the two germline ends.

The CDR3 reads CASSPYYEQYF. CDR3 sequence (DNA): TGTGCCAGCAGCCCCTACTACGAGCAGTACTTC. The chain has TRBV9 and TRBJ2-7; D is unclear. Trimming shortened V by 4 bases and J by 3 bases, and 5 bases separated the two germline ends. Germline-derived CDR1 and CDR2 are SGDLS and YYNGEE. The CDR3 runs 11 residues.

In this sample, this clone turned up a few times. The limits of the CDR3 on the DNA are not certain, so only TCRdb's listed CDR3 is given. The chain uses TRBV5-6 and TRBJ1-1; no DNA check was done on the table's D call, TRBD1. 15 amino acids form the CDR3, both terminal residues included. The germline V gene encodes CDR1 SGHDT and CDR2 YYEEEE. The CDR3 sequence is CASSLGDRVAGGTFF.

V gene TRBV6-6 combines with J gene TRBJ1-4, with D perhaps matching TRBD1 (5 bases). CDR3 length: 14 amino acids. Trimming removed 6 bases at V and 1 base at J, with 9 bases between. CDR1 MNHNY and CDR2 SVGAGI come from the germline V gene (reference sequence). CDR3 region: CASRTGGTNEKLFF. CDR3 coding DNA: TGTGCCAGCAGAACGGGGGGAACTAATGAAAAACTGTTTTTT.

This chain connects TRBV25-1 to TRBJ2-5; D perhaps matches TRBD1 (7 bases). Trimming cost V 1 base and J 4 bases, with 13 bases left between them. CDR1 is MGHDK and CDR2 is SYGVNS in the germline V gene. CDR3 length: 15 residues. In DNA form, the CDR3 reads TGTGCCAGCAGTGAATTAGGACAGGAGGGAGAGACCCAGTACTTC. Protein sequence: CASSELGQEGETQYF.

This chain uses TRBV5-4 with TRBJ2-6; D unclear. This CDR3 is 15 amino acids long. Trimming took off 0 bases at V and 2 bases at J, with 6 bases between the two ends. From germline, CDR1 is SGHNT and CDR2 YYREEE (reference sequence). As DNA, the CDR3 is TGTGCCAGCAGCTTGGGCCGGGCTGGGGCCAACGTCCTGACTTTC. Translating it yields CASSLGRAGANVLTF.

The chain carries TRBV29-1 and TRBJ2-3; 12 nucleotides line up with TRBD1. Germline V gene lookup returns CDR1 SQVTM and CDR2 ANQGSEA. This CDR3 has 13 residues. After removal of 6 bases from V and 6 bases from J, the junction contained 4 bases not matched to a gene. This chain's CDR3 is CSVGDRGPDTQYF. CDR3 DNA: TGCAGCGTGGGGGACAGGGGGCCTGATACGCAGTATTTT.

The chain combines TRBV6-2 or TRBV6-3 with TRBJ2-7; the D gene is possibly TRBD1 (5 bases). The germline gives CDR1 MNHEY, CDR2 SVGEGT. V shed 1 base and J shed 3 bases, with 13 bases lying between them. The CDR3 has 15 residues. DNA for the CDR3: TGTGCCAGCAGTTACTTTCTAGACAGTGTCTACGAGCAGTACTTC. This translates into CASSYFLDSVYEQYF.

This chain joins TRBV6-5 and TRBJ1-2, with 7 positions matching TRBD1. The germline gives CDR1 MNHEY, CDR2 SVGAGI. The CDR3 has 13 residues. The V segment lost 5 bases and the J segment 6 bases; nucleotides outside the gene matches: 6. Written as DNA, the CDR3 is TGTGCCAGCAGTACTAACAGGGGTCATGGCTACACCTTC. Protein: CASSTNRGHGYTF.

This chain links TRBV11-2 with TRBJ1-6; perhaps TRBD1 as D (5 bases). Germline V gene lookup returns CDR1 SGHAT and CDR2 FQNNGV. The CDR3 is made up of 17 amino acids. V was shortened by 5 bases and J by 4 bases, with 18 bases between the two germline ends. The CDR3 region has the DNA TGTGCCAGCAGCCCTACGGGACCGGGGGGTTATAATTCACCCCTCCACTTT. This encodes CASSPTGPGGYNSPLHF.

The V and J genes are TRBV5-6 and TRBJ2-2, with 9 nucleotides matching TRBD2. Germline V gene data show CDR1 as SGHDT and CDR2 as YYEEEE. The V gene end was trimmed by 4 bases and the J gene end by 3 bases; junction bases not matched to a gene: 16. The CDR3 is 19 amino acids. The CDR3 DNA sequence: TGTGCCAGCAGCGGCATGTGGCGGGAGGGCCGCGGGGACACCGGGGAGCTGTTTTTT. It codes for CASSGMWREGRGDTGELFF.

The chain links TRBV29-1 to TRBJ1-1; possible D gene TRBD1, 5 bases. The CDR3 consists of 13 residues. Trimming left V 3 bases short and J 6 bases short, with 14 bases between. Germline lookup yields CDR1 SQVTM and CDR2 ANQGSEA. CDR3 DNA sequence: TGCAGCGTTGATTTGGGGCTTTCGGCTGAAGCTTTCTTT. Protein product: CSVDLGLSAEAFF.

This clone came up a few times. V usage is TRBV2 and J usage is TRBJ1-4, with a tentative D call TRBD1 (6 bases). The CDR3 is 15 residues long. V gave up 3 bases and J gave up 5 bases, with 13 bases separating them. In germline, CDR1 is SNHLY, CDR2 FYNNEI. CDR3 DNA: TGTGCCAGCAGTGAGAACAGGGCCTTCAATGAAAAACTGTTTTTT. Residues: CASSENRAFNEKLFF.

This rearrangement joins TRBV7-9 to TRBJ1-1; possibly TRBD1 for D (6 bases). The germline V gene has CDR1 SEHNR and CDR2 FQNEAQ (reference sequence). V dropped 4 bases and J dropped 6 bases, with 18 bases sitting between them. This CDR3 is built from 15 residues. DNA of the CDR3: TGTGCCAGCAGCTCGTACTCCGGGACACTCCCTGAAGCTTTCTTT. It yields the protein CASSSYSGTLPEAFF.